This T cell receptor beta chain was recovered during a study of cytomegalovirus exposure and HLA in healthy donors (dated by TCRdb to the late 2010s). Describing the broader study: An earlier analysis of approximately 640 of the donors reported 250 to 350 Gb of sequence data and around 110 million unique TCR beta sequences from some 180 million T cells. Every discovery cohort repertoire had been produced on one sequencing platform. The aim of the study was to test whether cataloging public T cell receptors could identify signatures of past pathogen exposure. Because of strong linkage in the cohort, roughly five DR-DQ haplotypes were treated as single units for association and clustering. The number of typed donors differed by locus: about 620-640 for A, B, C, DRB1 and DQB1; some 500 for DQA1; 606 for DPA1; and about 450 for DPB1. Across some 400 genotyped donors of the cohort, an average of approximately 240,000 unique TCR beta nucleotide sequences per donor were sequenced, and roughly 18% of those sequences were non-productive. The later analysis used no new phenotypic data to find candidate immune exposures, relying instead on TCR beta sequences and their occurrence across donors. To predict cytomegalovirus infection status, the study combined high-throughput TCR immunosequencing, statistical association of individual TCRs with disease status, and machine learning. In addition to the first cohort of around 670 subjects, a separate validation cohort of 120 different subjects was used. The T cell repertoires of 670 or so subjects were profiled by immunosequencing and related to cytomegalovirus serostatus. A later genetic analysis used genome-wide SNP genotypes for about three fifths of the 666 donors, treating that subset as a discovery cohort. A later analysis re-examined previously published TCR beta repertoires from 500 to 700 donors and added high-resolution HLA genotyping to investigate patterns of TCR occurrence. Of the roughly 430 genotyped donors, roughly 80% fell in the genetic ancestry cluster associated with self-reported Caucasian donors. Donor age, sex, ethnicity and CMV serostatus were compiled alongside the repertoire data. An early release that covered about 640 HLA-typed donors contained 300 to 350 gigabases of sequencing data and roughly 84 million unique TCR sequences. Both class I and class II loci were covered by HLA typing, at four-digit resolution. An earlier analysis of some 500 of the donors applied high-throughput TCR beta sequencing to assess whether each TCR beta V gene segment acted as functional or pseudogenic.

In regard to this clone: Its antigen remains unidentified. No qualities accompany the bases; no much larger clone lies one base away.

The cohort comprised some 700 healthy bone marrow donors. At the time of sampling, all cohort members were nominally healthy, though unrecorded immune exposures were likely present. The donor was CMV seropositive and was included in the group of almost 300 seropositive cohort members. A peripheral blood sample was collected from each donor, and TCR beta sequencing was performed on peripheral blood mononuclear cells. Genomic DNA was extracted from the blood cell samples with the Qiagen DNeasy Blood Extraction Kit. The library was generated by the immunoSEQ multiplex PCR assay. For the multiplex PCR, a mixture combining 60 forward primers for TCR Vbeta segments and 13 reverse primers for TCR Jbeta segments was used. Amplification of the CDR3 region of rearranged TCR beta genes was performed with a multiplex PCR assay on genomic DNA. The amplified TCR beta libraries were sequenced on the Illumina HiSeq System as 87-base-pair reads. Under the source paper's analysis protocol: A later analysis counted approximately 74 million unique TCR beta chains across the 550 to 700 repertoires, and roughly 11 million of these chains were shared by at least two donors. To remove PCR and sequencing errors, raw reads were error-corrected and collapsed into unique sequences using a nearest-neighbor algorithm that merged closely related sequences. Alignment of CDR3 sequences to IMGT reference sequences was used to assign V, D and J gene segments. For a sequence to be retained, at least a six-nucleotide match to both a V gene segment and a J gene segment was required. A rearrangement counted as productive if the CDR3 had no stop codons and remained in frame with V and J, and every other rearrangement counted as non-productive. Following IMGT convention, CDR3 was defined as the stretch from the second conserved V-encoded cysteine up to the conserved J-encoded phenylalanine. In an earlier analysis of more than 550 of the donors, sequences lacking an unambiguous match to a single V gene segment were excluded. In an earlier analysis of 587 of the donors, V segments were called functional above 56.7% productive rearrangements and were called segregating when the between-donor standard deviation exceeded 5%. A statistical classification framework was developed to diagnose cytomegalovirus status using the catalog of TCR beta chain sequences. V and J gene assignment, in a later analysis, came from comparing TCR nucleotide sequences with IMGT/GENE-DB human TR gene sequences. In a later analysis, CDR3 sequences and most-parsimonious VDJ recombination scenarios were assigned using the TCRdist pipeline. In a later analysis, each TCR beta chain was defined by its CDR3 amino acid sequence together with its V-gene family, and reads lacking a unique V-gene family were excluded. In a later analysis, a few hundred highly shared, low-generation-probability nucleotide sequences were removed to address suspected cross-contamination and a sequencing artifact. In a later analysis, a clonal expansion index was calculated for each public chain from normalized within-repertoire ranks of inferred template counts. In a later analysis, generation probabilities were computed with a VDJ recombination model fitted to out-of-frame rearrangements, and the resulting probabilities were checked against IGoR. A later analysis scored TCR-TCR, TCR-HLA and TCR-CMV co-occurrence with hypergeometric tests, applying a repertoire-size bias correction to TCR pairs. False discovery rates were estimated in a later analysis by permuting HLA or CMV assignments 20 times. In a later analysis, co-occurring TCRs were grouped with DBSCAN, and TCRdist sequence similarity was added when clustering was performed within HLA-allele-positive subsets. Co-occurrence clustering excluded repertoires with fewer than 30,000 or more than 120,000 public chains, plus five with anomalous nucleotide sharing. TCRdb provides this immuneACCESS table in a form limited to in-frame rearrangements. Some clones are lacking; in checked studies, under half of them reflect an unresolved V gene, and why the rest are absent is not known. V and J calls and clone size come straight from that table; D and trimming were deduced from the DNA. The sample contains just over 150,000 clones, approximately 81% of them found a single time. Less than 2.5% of the sample lies in the top ten.

The research as a whole found: At a false discovery rate of 0.05, a later analysis linked 15,000 to 20,000 TCR beta sequences to specific HLA alleles. The classifier was reported to diagnose cytomegalovirus status with high specificity and sensitivity in both the original cohort and the validation cohort. When HLA alleles, especially DR and DQ, strongly co-occurred, TCR associations were difficult to assign to individual alleles. A few of the identified cytomegalovirus-associated TCR beta chains were confirmed in vitro to be specific for cytomegalovirus antigens. In a later genetic analysis, a missense DCLRE1C variant was associated with V-gene and J-gene trimming of TCR beta chains, and the association was replicated in an independent cohort. Because some donors lacked HLA typing at each locus, the association tests relied only on the typed subset. According to a later analysis, parvovirus B19, influenza, CMV and Epstein-Barr virus appeared linked to several top co-occurrence clusters. Most TCR sequences were seen in very few donors, while some public TCRs were found in many individuals. In a later analysis, HLA-associated TCR beta chains showed more clonal expansion and lower generation probabilities than non-associated chains that were equally common. A further reported finding was that TCR beta sequences accurately predicted the HLA-A and HLA-B alleles for most subjects in the first cohort. It was suggested by the authors that the approach could potentially be generalized to other disease states and immunological phenotypes. Only TCR beta chains were sequenced in this cohort, and the absence of alpha or paired-chain data limited detectable features. Correlated functional status among segregating V segments might be attributable to linkage disequilibrium, but an unknown experimental factor could not be ruled out. In a later genetic analysis, fewer N-insertions in productive TCRs were reported among donors in an Asian-associated ancestry cluster than the 666-donor mean. Because counts were too low, 15 to 20 rarely observed V segments, including chromosome 9 orphons, were excluded from the earlier analysis of 500 to 700 of the donors. The 87-base-pair reads could not distinguish some IMGT-functional V segments, including TRBV6-2 and TRBV6-3, so those segments were excluded. Sequencing depth was assumed to be roughly uniform across donors in the presence/absence analyses, though that assumption may not hold. Immune exposure information for the cohort was limited to CMV serostatus. Broadly in line with IMGT annotations, most TCR beta V segments showed up in productive rearrangements about 90% or about 30% of the time in an earlier analysis of several hundred of the donors. A cluster of highly shared sequence variants was judged likely to be a technical artifact of the sequencing pipeline. Most CMV-associated TCR beta chains appeared to be HLA-restricted in a later analysis, and the HLA associations seemed to be driven largely by CMV exposure. In the study, 150 to 200 TCR beta chains were listed as associated with cytomegalovirus. In a later analysis, TCR association rates were found to vary across HLA loci, with the most associated TCRs seen for DRB1 alleles and the fewest for HLA-C alleles.

The CDR3 holds 15 amino acids from the cysteine to the phenylalanine. Left in the record is the CDR3 DNA by itself, 45 bases read in frame from the first base. The germline V gene (reference sequence) supplies CDR1 SGHNT and CDR2 YYREEE. The junction shows trimming of 2 bases on V and 5 bases on J, plus 11 bases between the germline ends. The chain employs TRBV5-4 and TRBJ1-6; a tentative D match to TRBD1 spans 6 bases. This receptor was obtained from a man aged 18 to 30 in good health and CMV-seropositive. The sample was PBMCs. CDR3 reads: CASSLQGMDNSPLHF. The sequenced DNA is TGTGCCAGCAGCTTACAGGGTATGGATAATTCACCCCTCCACTTT.